The source of this T cell receptor beta chain is a study of Ad26.COV2.S vaccination and SARS-CoV-2 variants. Overall study context: Ad26.COV2.S arm of COV1001 included the donor. Intramuscular Ad26.COV2.S at 5x10^10 or 1x10^11 viral particles.

Treatment indicated: roughly 18 received Ad26.COV2.S at low or high dose, single or two shots; roughly five received placebo; per-sample allocation not given. Specimens were obtained on day 63 following the first vaccine or placebo injection. The sample came from a Boston adult aged 18-55 years. Expressing Wuhan-strain SARS-CoV-2 spike, an Ad26 vector served as the vaccine. With 2 bases removed from V and 7 bases from J, the gap between germline ends came to 8 bases. Germline CDR1 reads MNHEY; CDR2 reads SVGEGT. The CDR3 runs 12 residues. Libraries were prepared by immunoSEQ multiplex PCR; TCRdb keeps only in-frame clonotypes and omits some of them. The sample lists about 320,000 clones; 85% to 90% were seen once.

Sequenced here: peripheral blood, sampled in a trial of Ad26.COV2.S vaccine versus placebo. The chain uses TRBV6-2 or TRBV6-3 and TRBJ1-2; D unclear. This TCR derives from a person aged 18 to 65 who received the Ad26.COV2.S COVID-19 vaccine or a placebo. The CDR3, as DNA: TGTGCCAGCAGTTACGCTCGTCGTGGCTACACCTTC. The encoded protein is CASSYARRGYTF.